This T cell receptor (beta chain) was found in a study of shared clonotypes between healthy human individuals. Turning to the study itself: The donors, a couple of women and a few men, were aged 18 to 49. For every donor, three CD4 naive, three CD4 memory, two CD8 naive and one CD8 memory plates were used.

This CDR3 comprises 18 residues. Germline CDR1 reads MNHNS; CDR2 reads SASEGT. V trimming: 0 bases; J trimming: 7 bases; junction bases outside the gene matches: 7. In the CD4+ fraction, cells were divided into CD45RA+ naive and CD45RA-negative memory subsets. The assay used deep level. Using immunoSEQ multiplex PCR, the repertoire was profiled, and TCRdb retains in-frame clones only, with some absent. This sample yields about 360,000 clones, of which less than 75% are seen a single time; less than 11% belongs to the top ten. The TCR was taken from a man aged 25 to 40 in good health. The sample consisted of memory CD4+ T cells sorted from blood. Subset specified: CD45RA-negative fraction. The rearrangement uses TRBV6-1 and TRBJ2-2, with TRBD2 identical over 14 bases. CDR3 coding DNA: TGTGCCAGCAGTGAAGCGGGACTAGCGGGAGCCGTAGGCGGGGAGCTGTTTTTT. Translation gives CASSEAGLAGAVGGELFF.